These 31 T cell receptor beta chains were sequenced from one sample in a study of CXCR3-negative and CXCR3-positive naive CD8 T cells. 5' RACE with UMI labels generated the TRB cDNA libraries. No DNA is given; TCRdb re-called the 5' RACE reads and lists each CDR3 protein once. The sample totals 45,000 to 70,000 distinct CDR3 sequences. Sequenced: memory CD8+ T cells from blood. Every receptor here comes from a human donor in good health. Some clones in this sample may be carry-over from other donors' samples.

The V gene is TRBV29-1, the J gene TRBJ2-5. This CDR3 contains 13 residues. The germline V gene encodes CDR1 SQVTM and CDR2 ANQGSEA. This CDR3 is CSVQTGTRETQYF.

The rearrangement joins TRBV11-3 to TRBJ2-1. Germline V gene sequence: CDR1 SGHNT, CDR2 YENEEA. CDR3 length equals 15 residues. The CDR3 reads CASSLDSSEYNEQFF.

The chain carries TRBV7-9 and TRBJ2-5; TCRdb proposes TRBD1, but this gene call is untestable without DNA. CDR3 size: 14 residues. CDR1 and CDR2 from the germline V gene are SEHNR and FQNEAQ (reference sequence). The CDR3: CASGDSRVQETQYF.

The chain employs TRBV29-1 and TRBJ2-7; TCRdb's assignment of TRBD1 cannot be checked, as there is no DNA. The CDR3 is 12 residues long. Germline CDR1 is SQVTM and CDR2 is ANQGSEA. This CDR3 is CSVEDGGYEQYF.

The rearrangement links TRBV14 to TRBJ2-1. CDR3 length equals 16 residues. Germline CDR1 reads SGHDN; CDR2 reads FVKESK. CDR3 loop: CASSQVWDPSYNEQFF. The entire variable domain, with the rest obtained from reference TRBV14 and TRBJ2-1, is as follows: EAGVTQFPSHSVIEKGQTVTLRCDPISGHDNLYWYRRVMGKEIKFLLHFVKESKQDESGMPNNRFLAERTGGTYSTLKVQPAELEDSGVYFCASSQVWDPSYNEQFFGPGTRLTVL.

This chain joins TRBV29-1 and TRBJ2-5; TCRdb gives TRBD1 as the D gene, but with no DNA this cannot be confirmed. The CDR3 has 17 amino acids. CDR1 is SQVTM and CDR2 is ANQGSEA in the germline V gene. CDR3 in amino acids: CSVEGTRTGGFWETQYF.

V and J are TRBV9 and TRBJ2-7; as DNA is missing, the TRBD1 call by TCRdb cannot be tested. This CDR3 is built from 15 residues. The V gene's germline CDR1 is SGDLS and CDR2 YYNGEE. CDR3 sequence reads: CASSVGGAGTYEQYF.

The V gene is TRBV12-3 or TRBV12-4, the J gene TRBJ2-1; lacking DNA, the TRBD1 call made by TCRdb goes unchecked. This CDR3 has 14 residues. This chain's CDR3 is CASSFMEGANEQFF.

The rearrangement uses TRBV6-5 and TRBJ2-5; TCRdb's D gene call, TRBD2, goes unchecked for lack of DNA. CDR1 MNHEY and CDR2 SVGAGI come from the germline V gene. This CDR3 has 14 amino acids. CDR3 in amino acids: CASSQQGLQATQYF.

The genes are TRBV7-2 and TRBJ2-5; TCRdb picks TRBD1, but there is no DNA to check that call. Germline CDR1 is SGHTA and CDR2 is FQGNSA. The CDR3 extends over 17 amino acids. CDR3 region: CASSPTGTGRVEETQYF.

CDR3 residues: CSAGTPNTGELFF. This chain joins TRBV29-1 and TRBJ2-2; TCRdb selects TRBD2, and the lack of DNA leaves this call unchecked. Germline CDR1 SQVTM, CDR2 ANQGSEA. This CDR3 comprises 13 residues.

The V call is TRBV11-2, the J call TRBJ2-1; the D call from TCRdb, TRBD1, cannot be confirmed without DNA. Germline-derived CDR1 and CDR2 are SGHAT and FQNNGV. This CDR3 comprises 15 residues. CDR3 protein: CASDLKGGSYNEQFF.

The chain has TRBV29-1 and TRBJ2-2. The CDR3 runs 13 residues. Germline-derived CDR1 and CDR2 are SQVTM and ANQGSEA. CDR3 region: CSVGVQNTGELFF.

The rearrangement uses TRBV27 and TRBJ2-7; there is no DNA to check the TCRdb D call of TRBD2. Germline-derived CDR1 and CDR2 are MNHEY and SMNVEV (reference sequence). The CDR3 covers 12 residues. The CDR3 is CASKGLPHEQYF.

The gene calls are TRBV20-1 and TRBJ2-7; TCRdb's assignment of TRBD2 cannot be checked, as there is no DNA. The CDR3 runs to 15 residues. The germline CDR1 and CDR2 sequences are DFQATT and SNEGSKA (reference sequence). The CDR3 sequence: CSAYPTSGPAYEQYF.

The rearrangement joins TRBV7-9 to TRBJ2-5; TCRdb lists TRBD1, though no DNA is available to test this call. CDR1 is SEHNR, CDR2 FQNEAQ, per germline (reference sequence). CDR3 length: 15 amino acids. The CDR3 region is CASSSWTEGLDTQYF.

The rearrangement joins TRBV29-1 to TRBJ2-1; TCRdb selects TRBD1, and the lack of DNA leaves this call unchecked. CDR1 is SQVTM and CDR2 is ANQGSEA in the germline V gene. This CDR3 has 16 residues. CDR3 residues: CSVEGYRGQSYNEQFF.

This chain uses TRBV6-5 with TRBJ2-7; TCRdb indicates TRBD1, and absent DNA this call remains unverified. The CDR3 sequence is 13 residues long. CDR1 is MNHEY and CDR2 is SVGAGI in the germline V gene. This CDR3 is CASSYRETYEQYF.

The chain has TRBV29-1 and TRBJ2-2. CDR3 size: 13 residues. The germline V gene encodes CDR1 SQVTM and CDR2 ANQGSEA. This chain's CDR3 is CSVEVPYTGELFF.

This sequence joins TRBV6-2 or TRBV6-3 and TRBJ2-7; TCRdb's D gene call, TRBD2, goes unchecked for lack of DNA. The CDR3 is made up of 17 amino acids. CDR1 MNHEY and CDR2 SVGEGT come from the germline V gene. The CDR3 reads CASSYGWVAGDIYEQYF.

This chain joins TRBV7-9 and TRBJ1-6; the TCRdb call, TRBD1, lacks DNA for checking. This CDR3 spans 13 amino acids. Germline loops: CDR1 SEHNR, CDR2 FQNEAQ (reference sequence). CDR3 sequence reads: CASEGTDNSPLHF.

The genes are TRBV29-1 and TRBJ2-7; TCRdb selects TRBD2, and the lack of DNA leaves this call unchecked. Germline CDR1 SQVTM, CDR2 ANQGSEA. CDR3 length: 15 amino acids. The CDR3 sequence: CSVVSGRANSYEQYF.

V and J are TRBV29-1 and TRBJ2-6. Germline CDR1 and CDR2: SQVTM and ANQGSEA. The CDR3 covers 13 residues. CDR3: CSVEISGANVLTF.

The chain employs TRBV4-1 and TRBJ2-7; the TRBD1 assignment by TCRdb is unverifiable without DNA. The CDR3 consists of 13 residues. Looked up from germline, CDR1 is MGHRA and CDR2 is YSYEKL. The CDR3 sequence: CASSQLTGDEQYF.

CDR3 sequence: CASSTDRAYEQYF. V gene TRBV6-2 or TRBV6-3 combines with J gene TRBJ2-7; TCRdb gives TRBD1 as the D gene, but with no DNA this cannot be confirmed. The CDR3 runs 13 residues. Germline V gene data show CDR1 as MNHEY and CDR2 as SVGEGT.

V gene TRBV7-2 combines with J gene TRBJ2-2. CDR1 and CDR2 from the germline V gene are SGHTA and FQGNSA. The length of the CDR3 is 13 residues. The chain's CDR3 is CASSFDNTGELFF.

The genes are TRBV6-1 and TRBJ2-1; the D call from TCRdb, TRBD1, cannot be confirmed without DNA. The CDR3 is 13 residues long. From germline, CDR1 is MNHNS and CDR2 SASEGT. This CDR3 is CASSETPSNEQFF.

The V call is TRBV20-1, the J call TRBJ2-5; the D gene TCRdb calls, TRBD2, cannot be checked with no DNA. CDR3 length: 15 residues. Germline assignment: CDR1 DFQATT and CDR2 SNEGSKA (reference sequence). This chain's CDR3 is CSARGPTSWQETQYF.

J is TRBJ1-1 and V is TRBV10-3. The CDR3 spans 14 residues. Germline V gives CDR1 ENHRY, CDR2 SYGVKD. The CDR3 sequence is CAISDRSMNTEAFF.

The rearrangement links TRBV9 to TRBJ2-3; as DNA is missing, the TRBD2 call by TCRdb cannot be tested. The CDR3 extends over 17 amino acids. CDR1 and CDR2 from the germline V gene are SGDLS and YYNGEE. CDR3 in amino acids: CASSLPAGVPGTDTQYF.

The chain carries TRBV29-1 and TRBJ2-7. Germline V gene data show CDR1 as SQVTM and CDR2 as ANQGSEA. This CDR3 region has 13 residues. CDR3: CSVFSDLSYEQYF.